The source of this T cell receptor (beta chain) is a study of Ad26.COV2.S vaccination and SARS-CoV-2 variants (dated by TCRdb to the early 2020s). The study in broad terms: Donors in the vaccine arm were drawn from COV1001, a phase I-IIa trial of Ad26.COV2.S in healthy adults that was multicentre, randomized, double-blind and placebo-controlled. Ad26.COV2.S was administered intramuscularly at 5 x 10^10 or 1 x 10^11 viral particles, either as a single shot or as two shots given 56 days apart. TCRbeta repertoire sequencing was used to assess the specificity and breadth of SARS-CoV-2-reactive T cell receptors after Ad26.COV2.S vaccination. A total of around 32 samples were included in the TCR-sequenced set, comprising around 19 Ad26.COV2.S vaccine recipients, 5 placebo recipients and 8 SARS-CoV-2 convalescent individuals. Trial participants were randomized into five groups of five, in which low-dose or high-dose Ad26.COV2.S was given once or twice, or placebo was given on both occasions. Blinding of investigators to trial group allocation was maintained during experiments and outcome assessment.

Interpreted using the paper, the treatment or condition label stands for: around 19 received Ad26.COV2.S at low or high dose, single or two shots; roughly five received placebo; per-sample allocation not given. For vaccine and placebo recipients, the sequenced repertoires came from samples collected on day 63 after the first injection. Cohort 1b enrolled around 23 adults aged 18-55 years at a single site in Boston, USA, between 29 July and 7 August 2020. As a vaccine, Ad26.COV2.S was a replication-incompetent adenovirus type 26 vector that expressed a prefusion-stabilized SARS-CoV-2 spike protein derived from the original Wuhan strain. The immunoSEQ Assay was the method used to sequence TCRbeta CDR3 regions. After extraction, genomic DNA underwent amplification by bias-controlled multiplex PCR, followed by high-throughput sequencing. In the authors' own workflow: Collapsing and filtering of sequences were performed to quantify the absolute abundance of each unique TCRbeta CDR3 region. Usable DNA was measured by amplifying reference genes present in all nucleated cells, and TCRbeta template counts were normalized to that usable DNA to estimate T cell fraction. Repertoire TCRs were annotated as SARS-CoV-2-specific by exact matching of V gene, CDR3 amino acid sequence and J gene to a known reactive TCR set. The reference SARS-CoV-2 TCR set was obtained from MIRA and was filtered for enrichment in COVID-19-positive ImmuneCODE repertoires, whereby public or cross-reactive TCRs were removed. Based on the MIRA antigens, annotated TCRs were further analysed at the level of specific ORF or position within ORF. Depth was the summed frequency of annotated unique rearrangements, while breadth was defined as annotated unique rearrangements over total unique productive rearrangements. Two-sided Wilcoxon rank-sum tests were used to compare TCR breadth between groups. TCRdb retrieved this table from immuneACCESS and kept in-frame rearrangements only. Not all clones are present; in checked studies, unresolved V genes account for under half, and no reason is known for the remainder. The V and J calls and clone size are taken from that table; D and trimming were inferred from the DNA. In all, the sample holds about 350,000 clones, and less than 90% of those were seen once. In total, the top ten clones hold around 6.4% of the sample.

For CDR1 and CDR2, the germline V gene lists MDHEN and SYDVKM. Here V drops 8 bases and J drops 6 bases, and the junction holds 11 bases not matched to any gene. The CDR3, cysteine through phenylalanine, is 15 amino acids long. Only the CDR3 DNA is retained, 45 bases long and in frame from the first base. The research as a whole found: Spike-specific TCR breadth was higher in Ad26.COV2.S recipients than in placebo recipients (P = 0.0014). According to the authors, total T cell responses may have been underestimated by the TCR breadth and depth analyses. The study lacked the statistical power to compare responses across vaccine doses or regimens. After vaccination, substantial breadth of spike-specific CD8+ and CD4+ T cell responses was reported. Comparable non-spike TCR breadth was observed between vaccine and placebo recipients, consistent with only spike being contained in the vaccine.

Notes on this clone: Which antigen it targets is not known. No much larger clonotype is one base removed from it; base qualities were not supplied.

The specimen was peripheral blood, collected in a trial of Ad26.COV2.S vaccine versus placebo. The sequence derives from a person between 18 and 65 years old who received the Ad26.COV2.S COVID-19 vaccine or a placebo. This receptor chain uses TRBV28 and TRBJ2-1; TRBD1 aligns with 9 central bases. The CDR3 in this case is CASSLDRGFLNEQFF. The sequence in DNA is TGTGCCAGCTCCTTGGACAGGGGTTTCCTCAATGAGCAGTTCTTC.